The 3 T cell receptor beta chains in this list originate from one sample, sequenced in a study of response to subunit inactivated influenza vaccine. One entry per CDR3 protein, called by TCRdb with MiXCR from the RT-PCR reads. The sample carries approximately 500,000 distinct CDR3 sequences, roughly 15% recorded once. Sequences were derived from PBMCs from blood, sampled 11 to 12 days after vaccination. These receptors originate from a man between 50 and 59 years old who received an inactivated influenza vaccine.

This clonotype was seen a handful of times. Written as DNA, the CDR3 is TGCAGTGCTACTTTGCCAGGGGGGACCGGGGAGCTGTTTTTT. Translation gives CSATLPGGTGELFF. The rearrangement uses TRBV20-1 and TRBJ2-2; D may be TRBD1 (7 bases). V was shortened by 4 bases and J by 5 bases, with 14 bases between the two germline ends. CDR1 DFQATT and CDR2 SNEGSKA come from the germline V gene (reference sequence). The CDR3 consists of 14 residues.

The chain recombines TRBV13 with TRBJ1-1; D is perhaps TRBD1 (5 bases). Per germline, CDR1 PRHDT and CDR2 FYEKMQ (reference sequence). Trimming took off 2 bases at V and 2 bases at J, with 12 bases between the two ends. CDR3 length equals 15 residues. DNA of the CDR3: TGTGCCAGCAGCTTATGGGGGGAGGGAAACACTGAAGCTTTCTTT. Protein: CASSLWGEGNTEAFF.

This clonotype was picked up a small number of times. The chain employs TRBV4-1 and TRBJ1-1; D unclear. The CDR3 is made up of 15 amino acids. The V and J ends lost 1 base and 0 bases respectively, with 9 bases between them. CDR1 is MGHRA and CDR2 is YSYEKL in the germline V gene. The CDR3 spells CASSQGYSVNTEAFF. The CDR3 DNA reads TGCGCCAGCAGCCAAGGGTACAGCGTGAACACTGAAGCTTTCTTT.